The clone carrying this T cell receptor beta chain was seen a handful of times. Its matching antigen is unknown. V trimming: 6 bases; J trimming: 4 bases; junction bases outside the gene matches: 0. CDR1 and CDR2 from the germline V gene are MNHEY and SMNVEV (reference sequence). The CDR3 contains 12 residues. The entry originates in a study of CD8 T cells in ankylosing spondylitis. General observations from the study: Blood from ankylosing spondylitis patients appeared to carry a characteristic roughly eight-variant TCR beta motif. Researchers reportedly found disease-linked clones significantly enriched in matched ankylosing spondylitis synovial fluid. In the blood and synovial fluid of reactive arthritis, some motif variants had been previously reported.

Using quantitative 5'-RACE with molecular barcodes, the authors made TCR beta libraries. TCRdb re-derived calls from the 5' RACE reads in MiXCR, one entry per CDR3 protein. The table includes a few hundred thousand distinct CDR3 sequences, under 14% detected once. This receptor was obtained from a female donor with ankylosing spondylitis or in good health (not recorded which). The sample taken for sequencing was blood, either unsorted or a sorted T cell fraction (not recorded which). The chain combines TRBV27 with TRBJ2-1; TRBD1 agrees at 7 bases. CDR3 amino acids: CASRTGYNEQFF. The CDR3 nucleotides are TGTGCCAGCAGGACAGGGTACAATGAGCAGTTCTTC.